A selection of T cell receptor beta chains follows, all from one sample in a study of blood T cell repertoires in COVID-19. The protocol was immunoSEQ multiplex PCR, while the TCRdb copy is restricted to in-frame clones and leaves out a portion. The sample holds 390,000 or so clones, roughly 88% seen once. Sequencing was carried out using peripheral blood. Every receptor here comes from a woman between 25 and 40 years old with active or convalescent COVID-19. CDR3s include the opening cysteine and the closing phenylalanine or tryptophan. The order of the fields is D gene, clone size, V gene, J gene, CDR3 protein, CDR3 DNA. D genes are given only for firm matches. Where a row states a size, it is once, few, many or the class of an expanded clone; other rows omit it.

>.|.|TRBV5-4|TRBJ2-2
CASSQGSGKNTGELFF
TGTGCCAGCAGCCAGGGGAGCGGGAAGAACACCGGGGAGCTGTTTTTT
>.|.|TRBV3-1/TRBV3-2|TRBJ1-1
CASSPTQRAEALNTEAFF
TGTGCCAGCAGCCCCACCCAACGGGCGGAGGCGTTAAACACTGAAGCTTTCTTT
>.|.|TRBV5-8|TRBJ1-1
CASTSASISWLNTEAFF
TGTGCCAGCACCTCTGCCAGTATATCTTGGTTGAACACTGAAGCTTTCTTT
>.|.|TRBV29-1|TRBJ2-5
CSVEIRETQYF
TGCAGCGTTGAAATTCGAGAGACCCAGTACTTC
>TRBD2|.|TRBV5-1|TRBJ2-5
CASSLEGLAGMGARETQYF
TGCGCCAGCAGCTTGGAAGGGCTAGCGGGAATGGGAGCACGCGAGACCCAGTACTTC
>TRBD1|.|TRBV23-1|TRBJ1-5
CASSQCCRTGMDQPQHF
TGCGCCAGCAGTCAATGCTGTCGGACAGGGATGGATCAGCCCCAGCATTTT
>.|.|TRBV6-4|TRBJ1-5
CASSVGLNNQPQHF
TGTGCCAGCAGTGTGGGACTGAATAATCAGCCCCAGCATTTT
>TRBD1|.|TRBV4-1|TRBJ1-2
CASSQEARGRVGGYTF
TGCGCCAGCAGCCAAGAGGCCAGGGGGCGAGTAGGGGGCTACACCTTC
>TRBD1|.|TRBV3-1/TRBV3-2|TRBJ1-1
CASSRTGRGYDTEAFF
TGTGCCAGCAGCCGGACAGGGCGAGGGTATGACACTGAAGCTTTCTTT
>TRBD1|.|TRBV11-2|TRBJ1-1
CASNLGWDRGRYTEAFF
TGTGCCAGCAACTTAGGGTGGGACAGGGGGCGTTACACTGAAGCTTTCTTT
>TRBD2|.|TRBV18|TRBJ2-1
CASSPTTGTSGRWEQFF
TGTGCCAGCTCACCGACAACTGGGACTAGCGGGAGGTGGGAGCAGTTCTTC
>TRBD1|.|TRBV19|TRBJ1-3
CATRQGGNTIYF
TGTGCCACTAGACAGGGGGGAAACACCATATATTTT
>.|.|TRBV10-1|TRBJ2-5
CASSESGETQYF
TGCGCCAGCAGTGAGTCCGGGGAGACCCAGTACTTC
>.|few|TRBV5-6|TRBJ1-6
CASSLRDSRGTPLHF
TGTGCCAGCAGCTTAAGGGACTCCCGTGGGACGCCCCTCCACTTT
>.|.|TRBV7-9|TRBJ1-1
CASARLDRLNTEAFF
TGTGCCAGCGCAAGGCTGGACAGATTGAACACTGAAGCTTTCTTT
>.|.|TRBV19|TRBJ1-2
CASSINAVDKPNYGYTF
TGTGCCAGTAGTATAAATGCCGTCGACAAACCAAACTATGGCTACACCTTC
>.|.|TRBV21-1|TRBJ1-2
CASSKGGGDRTNYGYTF
TGTGCCAGCAGCAAAGGGGGCGGGGACAGGACTAACTATGGCTACACCTTC
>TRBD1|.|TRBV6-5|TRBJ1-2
CASEPGQGFHYGYTF
TGTGCCAGCGAGCCGGGACAGGGGTTCCACTATGGCTACACCTTC
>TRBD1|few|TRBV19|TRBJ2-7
CASRPPGQGVYEQYF
TGTGCCAGTAGGCCCCCGGGACAGGGAGTCTACGAGCAGTACTTC
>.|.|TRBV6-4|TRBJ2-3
CASSDVSGSDTQYF
TGTGCCAGCAGTGACGTTAGCGGATCCGATACGCAGTATTTT